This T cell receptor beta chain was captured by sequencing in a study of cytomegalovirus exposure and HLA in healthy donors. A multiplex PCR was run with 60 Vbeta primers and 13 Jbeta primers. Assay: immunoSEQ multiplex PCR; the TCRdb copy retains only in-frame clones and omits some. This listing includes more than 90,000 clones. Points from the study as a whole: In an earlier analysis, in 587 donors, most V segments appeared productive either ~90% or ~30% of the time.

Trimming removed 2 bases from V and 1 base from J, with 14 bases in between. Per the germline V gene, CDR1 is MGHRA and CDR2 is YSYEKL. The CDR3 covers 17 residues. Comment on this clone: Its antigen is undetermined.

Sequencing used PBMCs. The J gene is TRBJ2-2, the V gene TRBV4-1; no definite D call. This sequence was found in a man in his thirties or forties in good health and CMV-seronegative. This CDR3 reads CASSQYGLSRNTGELFF. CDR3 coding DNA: TGCGCCAGCAGCCAATACGGTCTCTCTCGGAACACCGGGGAGCTGTTTTTT.